Sequencing of this TCR beta chain was carried out in a study of blood T cell repertoires in COVID-19. The CDR3 length is 15 residues. J gave up 0 bases and V 5 bases, and 3 bases lay outside the gene matches. CDR1 and CDR2 (germline): MDHEN, SYDVKM. The data were produced by immunoSEQ multiplex PCR, yet TCRdb's version contains in-frame clones alone and is incomplete. Here the sample spans 110,000 to 150,000 clones, roughly 80% being singletons. This clone occurred once. Material for sequencing was peripheral blood. This clonotype originated in a woman older than 75 with acute or convalescent COVID-19. The chain combines TRBV28 with TRBJ1-5, with 8 bases fitting TRBD1. The CDR3 sequence is CASSMQGASNQPQHF. The CDR3 DNA reads as TGTGCCAGCAGTATGCAGGGGGCTAGCAATCAGCCCCAGCATTTT.